The 17 T cell receptor beta chains given below trace back to one sample, sequenced in a study of human thymus T cells. Sequencing used immunoSEQ multiplex PCR; TCRdb keeps in-frame clones, though not all of them. The sample has roughly 120,000 clones; around 94% are singletons. Resections from corrective heart surgery provided thymus tissue. Sequenced sample: thymus tissue. These receptors all come from a boy in the first two years of life with a congenital heart defect but otherwise immunologically healthy.

This clone has just one count. Other DNA sequences from this sample encode an identical CDR3 as well. The chain combines TRBV9 with TRBJ2-2, with D uncertain. V lost 3 bases and J 1 base, leaving 1 base between the germline ends. The CDR3 contains 12 residues. The germline gives CDR1 SGDLS, CDR2 YYNGEE. CDR3 in DNA: TGTGCCAGCAGCGGGAACACCGGGGAGCTGTTTTTT. Its protein product is CASSGNTGELFF.

The V gene is TRBV5-1, the J gene TRBJ2-1; no clear D gene. Trimming removed 1 base at V and 3 bases at J, with 11 bases between. The CDR3 contains 15 residues. Germline V CDR1 and CDR2: SGHRS, YFSETQ. The chain's CDR3 is CASSLPPADYNEQFF. CDR3 DNA sequence: TGCGCCAGCAGCTTGCCCCCCGCAGACTACAATGAGCAGTTCTTC.

The V and J genes are TRBV6-1 and TRBJ1-2; 7 bases match TRBD1. Trimming at V came to 5 bases and at J to 3 bases, leaving 3 bases not matched to a gene. The V gene's germline CDR1 is MNHNS and CDR2 SASEGT. CDR3 size: 13 residues. The CDR3 coding sequence is TGTGCCAGCAGTCCTGACAGGGACTATGGCTACACCTTC. Translating it yields CASSPDRDYGYTF.

DNA for the CDR3: TGTGCCAGCAGCTTGTCCCGAGGGGGGTACCAAGAGACCCAGTACTTC. It specifies CASSLSRGGYQETQYF. This chain connects TRBV7-8 to TRBJ2-5; D may be TRBD1 or TRBD2 (6 bases each). CDR1 is SGHVS and CDR2 is FQNEAQ in the germline V gene. V lost 3 bases and J 0 bases, leaving 14 bases between the germline ends. This CDR3 has 16 residues.

The chain is built from TRBV28 and TRBJ2-1; D is unresolved. The CDR3 has 13 residues. Germline CDR1 is MDHEN and CDR2 is SYDVKM. The ends were cut back, 10 bases at V and 2 bases at J, with 12 bases in the middle. The CDR3 DNA reads as TGTGCCATCCAGTTTCATACCTACAATGAGCAGTTCTTC. Translation gives CAIQFHTYNEQFF.

The gene calls are TRBV4-3 and TRBJ1-2, with D hard to call. The V end was cut by 1 base, the J end by 8 bases, with 11 bases between. Germline assignment: CDR1 LGHNA and CDR2 YSLEER. The CDR3 length is 13 residues. The chain's CDR3 is CASSQGGQGGYTF. DNA of the CDR3: TGCGCCAGCAGCCAAGGGGGTCAAGGGGGCTACACCTTC.

This chain uses TRBV19 with TRBJ1-6; D is unclear. The CDR3 has 12 residues. Germline values: CDR1 LNHDA, CDR2 SQIVND (reference sequence). V was shortened by 3 bases and J by 6 bases, with 3 bases between the two germline ends. This CDR3 is CASSIRNSPLHF. CDR3 DNA: TGTGCCAGTAGTATCCGTAATTCACCCCTCCACTTT.

The rearrangement joins TRBV5-1 to TRBJ1-1; D uncertain. CDR1 is SGHRS and CDR2 is YFSETQ in the germline V gene. This CDR3 has 14 amino acids. Trimming removed 4 bases from V and 5 bases from J, with 15 bases in between. The CDR3 reads CASSPFGVGTEAFF. CDR3 nucleotide sequence: TGCGCCAGCAGCCCATTTGGGGTGGGGACTGAAGCTTTCTTT.

The J gene is TRBJ2-5, the V gene TRBV4-1, with unresolved D. Trimming removed 7 bases from V and 5 bases from J, with 17 bases in between. Germline loops: CDR1 MGHRA, CDR2 YSYEKL. The CDR3 length is 14 residues. DNA of the CDR3: TGCGCCAGCACCCCCGGCAGGCGATCGGAGACCCAGTACTTC. Translated, it gives CASTPGRRSETQYF.

This clone appeared once. The chain is built from TRBV20-1 and TRBJ2-1; D ambiguous. Germline V gives CDR1 DFQATT, CDR2 SNEGSKA (reference sequence). Trimming removed 7 bases at V and 5 bases at J, with 9 bases between. CDR3 length: 11 amino acids. For the CDR3, the DNA is TGCAGTGGACTGGACCACAATGAGCAGTTCTTC. It yields the protein CSGLDHNEQFF.

The chain combines TRBV7-8 with TRBJ2-7, with a weak D call TRBD1 (6 bases). Per germline, CDR1 SGHVS and CDR2 FQNEAQ. The V and J ends lost 3 bases and 2 bases respectively, with 14 bases between them. The CDR3 spans 15 residues. For the CDR3, the DNA is TGTGCCAGCAGCTTGGGGCGAGACAGGCCCTACGAGCAGTACTTC. This gives the protein CASSLGRDRPYEQYF.

The chain joins TRBV30 to TRBJ1-6, with 9 bases lining up with TRBD1. The trim removed 0 bases at V and 8 bases at J, leaving 5 bases unmatched. Germline-derived CDR1 and CDR2 are GTSNPN and SVGIG (reference sequence). The CDR3 consists of 15 residues. The CDR3 sequence is CAWSVMGQGDSPLHF. In DNA, the CDR3 is TGTGCCTGGAGTGTAATGGGACAGGGAGATTCACCCCTCCACTTT.

The chain joins TRBV4-1 to TRBJ2-1; TRBD2 matches 8 bases. The V gene's germline CDR1 is MGHRA and CDR2 YSYEKL. CDR3 length equals 15 residues. Trimming removed 1 base from V and 3 bases from J; junction bases left unmatched: 2. The chain's CDR3 is CASSQGSGGYNEQFF. The CDR3 DNA follows: TGCGCCAGCAGCCAAGGAAGCGGGGGCTACAATGAGCAGTTCTTC.

The rearrangement joins TRBV5-8 to TRBJ1-3; 7 bases are shared with TRBD1. Germline lookup yields CDR1 SGHTS and CDR2 YDEGEE. There are 16 residues in the CDR3. Germline trimming cut 4 bases from V and 8 bases from J; bases unmatched to any gene: 15. The CDR3 bases are TGTGCCAGCAGCACCCGACAGGGTAACCCCTGGGACACCATATATTTT. Its translation: CASSTRQGNPWDTIYF.

The chain is built from TRBV10-2 and TRBJ2-3; perhaps TRBD2 as D (5 bases). Trimming left V 7 bases short and J 2 bases short, with 13 bases between. The CDR3 contains 14 residues. From germline, CDR1 is WSHSY and CDR2 SAAADI. The CDR3 nucleotides are TGCGCCAGCAACGAAGGACTTGTCACAGATACGCAGTATTTT. It encodes CASNEGLVTDTQYF.

The chain links TRBV11-3 to TRBJ2-2; weak D call: TRBD1 (5 bases). CDR1 SGHNT and CDR2 YENEEA come from the germline V gene. Trimming took off 2 bases at V and 1 base at J, with 14 bases between the two ends. The CDR3 loop spans 17 amino acids. CDR3 loop: CASSLKGVDGNTGELFF. The CDR3 DNA follows: TGTGCCAGCAGCTTAAAAGGGGTGGACGGGAACACCGGGGAGCTGTTTTTT.

This sequence joins TRBV29-1 and TRBJ1-1; possible D gene TRBD1, 6 bases. The germline V gene encodes CDR1 SQVTM and CDR2 ANQGSEA. V lost 8 bases to trimming and J lost 3 bases, with 16 bases between them. There are 13 residues in the CDR3. This chain's CDR3 is CSMRFEGDTEAFF. CDR3 in DNA: TGCAGCATGCGTTTTGAGGGGGACACTGAAGCTTTCTTT.